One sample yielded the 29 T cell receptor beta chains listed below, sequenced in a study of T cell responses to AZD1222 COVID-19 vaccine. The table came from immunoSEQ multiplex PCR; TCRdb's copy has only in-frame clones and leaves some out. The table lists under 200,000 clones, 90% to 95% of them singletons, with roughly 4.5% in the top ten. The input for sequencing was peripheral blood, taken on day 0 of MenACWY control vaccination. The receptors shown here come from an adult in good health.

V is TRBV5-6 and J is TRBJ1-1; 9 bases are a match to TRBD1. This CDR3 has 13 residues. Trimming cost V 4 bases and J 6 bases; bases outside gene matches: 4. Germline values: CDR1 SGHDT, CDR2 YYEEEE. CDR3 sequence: CASSIGQGSEAFF. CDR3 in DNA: TGTGCCAGCAGCATCGGACAGGGGTCTGAAGCTTTCTTT.

CDR3 nucleotides: TGTGCCAGCAGCCTCCAGGTCGGCGGCTATGGCTACACCTTC. Translating it yields CASSLQVGGYGYTF. The J gene is TRBJ1-2, the V gene TRBV7-2, with no clear D. The germline V and J ends were trimmed by 5 bases and 4 bases, with 14 bases remaining between them. The CDR3 sequence is 14 residues long. CDR1 and CDR2 (germline): SGHTA, FQGNSA. Supplemented by reference TRBV7-2 and TRBJ1-2, the full variable domain reads GAGVSQSPSNKVTEKGKDVELRCDPISGHTALYWYRQSLGQGLEFLIYFQGNSAPDKSGLPSDRFSAERTGGSVSTLTIQRTQQEDSAVYLCASSLQVGGYGYTFGSGTRLTVV.

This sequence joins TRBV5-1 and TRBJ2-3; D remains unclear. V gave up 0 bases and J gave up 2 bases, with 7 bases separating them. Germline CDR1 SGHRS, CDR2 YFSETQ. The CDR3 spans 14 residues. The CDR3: CASSLVDNTDTQYF. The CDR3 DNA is TGCGCCAGCAGCTTGGTAGACAACACAGATACGCAGTATTTT.

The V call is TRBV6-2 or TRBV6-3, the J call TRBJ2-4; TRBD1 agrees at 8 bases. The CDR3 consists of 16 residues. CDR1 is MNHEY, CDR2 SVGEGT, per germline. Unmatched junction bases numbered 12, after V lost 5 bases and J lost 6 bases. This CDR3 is CASSPSGIGQGNIQYF. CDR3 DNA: TGTGCCAGCAGTCCCAGCGGAATAGGACAGGGAAACATTCAGTACTTC.

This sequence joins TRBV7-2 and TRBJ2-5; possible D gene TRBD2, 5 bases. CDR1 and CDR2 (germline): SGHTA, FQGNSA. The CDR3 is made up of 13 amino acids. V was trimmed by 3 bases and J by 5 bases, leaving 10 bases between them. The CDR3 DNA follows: TGTGCCAGCAGCTTCGTAGCGACCGAGACCCAGTACTTC. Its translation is CASSFVATETQYF. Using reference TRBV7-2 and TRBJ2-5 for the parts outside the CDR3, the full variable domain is GAGVSQSPSNKVTEKGKDVELRCDPISGHTALYWYRQSLGQGLEFLIYFQGNSAPDKSGLPSDRFSAERTGGSVSTLTIQRTQQEDSAVYLCASSFVATETQYFGPGTRLLVL.

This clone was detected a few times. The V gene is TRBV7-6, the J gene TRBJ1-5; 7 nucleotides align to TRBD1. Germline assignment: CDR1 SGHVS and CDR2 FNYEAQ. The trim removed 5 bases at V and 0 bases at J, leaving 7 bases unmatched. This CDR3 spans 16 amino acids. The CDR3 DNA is TGTGCCAGCAGCCAGGGGGACATCCATAGCAATCAGCCCCAGCATTTT. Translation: CASSQGDIHSNQPQHF.

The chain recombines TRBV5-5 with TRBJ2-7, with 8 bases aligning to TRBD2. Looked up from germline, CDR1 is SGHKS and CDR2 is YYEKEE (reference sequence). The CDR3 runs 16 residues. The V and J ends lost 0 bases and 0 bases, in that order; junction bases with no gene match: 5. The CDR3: CASSLGGGPSSYEQYF. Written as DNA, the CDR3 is TGTGCCAGCAGCTTGGGCGGGGGGCCGAGCTCCTACGAGCAGTACTTC.

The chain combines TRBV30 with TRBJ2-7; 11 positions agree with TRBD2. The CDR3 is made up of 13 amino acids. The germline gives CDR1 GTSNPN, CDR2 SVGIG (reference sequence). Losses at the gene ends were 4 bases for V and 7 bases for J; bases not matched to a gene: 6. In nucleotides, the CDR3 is TGTGCCTGGAACGTAGCGGGAGGGGGTGAGCAGTACTTC. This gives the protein CAWNVAGGGEQYF.

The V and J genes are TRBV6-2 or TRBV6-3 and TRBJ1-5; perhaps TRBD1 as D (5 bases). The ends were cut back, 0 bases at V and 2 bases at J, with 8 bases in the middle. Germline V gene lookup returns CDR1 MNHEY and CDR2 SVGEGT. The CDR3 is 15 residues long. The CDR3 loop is CASSYSGRGNQPQHF. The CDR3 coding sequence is TGTGCCAGCAGTTACTCGGGCAGGGGCAATCAGCCCCAGCATTTT.

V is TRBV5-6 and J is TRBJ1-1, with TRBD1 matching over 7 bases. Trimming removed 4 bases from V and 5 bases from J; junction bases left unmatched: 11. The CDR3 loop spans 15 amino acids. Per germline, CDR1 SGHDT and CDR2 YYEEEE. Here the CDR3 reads CASSVEQGRGTEAFF. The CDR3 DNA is TGTGCCAGCAGCGTCGAACAGGGGCGAGGTACTGAAGCTTTCTTT.

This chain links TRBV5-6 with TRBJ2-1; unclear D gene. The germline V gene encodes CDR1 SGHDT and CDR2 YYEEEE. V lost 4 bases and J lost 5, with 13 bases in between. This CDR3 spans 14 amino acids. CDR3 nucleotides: TGTGCCAGCAGCCGCGTCGATTGGGACAATGAGCAGTTCTTC. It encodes CASSRVDWDNEQFF. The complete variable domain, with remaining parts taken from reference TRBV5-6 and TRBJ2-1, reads DAGVTQSPTHLIKTRGQQVTLRCSPKSGHDTVSWYQQALGQGPQFIFQYYEEEERQRGNFPDRFSGHQFPNYSSELNVNALLLGDSALYLCASSRVDWDNEQFFGPGTRLTVL.

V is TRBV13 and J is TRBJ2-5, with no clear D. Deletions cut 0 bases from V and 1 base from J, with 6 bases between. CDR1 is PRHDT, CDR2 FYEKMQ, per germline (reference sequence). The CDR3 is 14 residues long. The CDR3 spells CASSLGVGQETQYF. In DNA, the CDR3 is TGTGCCAGCAGCTTAGGCGTGGGCCAAGAGACCCAGTACTTC. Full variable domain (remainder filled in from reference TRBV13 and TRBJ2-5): AAGVIQSPRHLIKEKRETATLKCYPIPRHDTVYWYQQGPGQDPQFLISFYEKMQSDKGSIPDRFSAQQFSDYHSELNMSSLELGDSALYFCASSLGVGQETQYFGPGTRLLVL.

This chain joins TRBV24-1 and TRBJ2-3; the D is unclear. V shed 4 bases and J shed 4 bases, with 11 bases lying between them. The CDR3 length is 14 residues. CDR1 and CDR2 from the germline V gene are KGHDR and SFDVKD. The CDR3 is CATSDPQTADTQYF. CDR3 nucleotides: TGTGCCACCAGTGACCCGCAGACTGCAGATACGCAGTATTTT.

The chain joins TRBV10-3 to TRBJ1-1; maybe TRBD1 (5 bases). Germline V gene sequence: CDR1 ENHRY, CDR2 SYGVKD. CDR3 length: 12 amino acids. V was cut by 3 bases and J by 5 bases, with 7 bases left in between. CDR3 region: CAISEWGTEAFF. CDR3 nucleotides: TGTGCCATCAGTGAATGGGGGACTGAAGCTTTCTTT.

The CDR3 coding sequence is TGTGCCAGCAGCGACCCTGGGGAGACAGGGGGAAAACTGTTTTTT. It is translated as CASSDPGETGGKLFF. The V call is TRBV2, the J call TRBJ1-4, with 9 bases that match TRBD1. The CDR3 loop spans 15 amino acids. V lost 6 bases and J lost 10; bases outside the gene matches: 12. Germline V gene data show CDR1 as SNHLY and CDR2 as FYNNEI.

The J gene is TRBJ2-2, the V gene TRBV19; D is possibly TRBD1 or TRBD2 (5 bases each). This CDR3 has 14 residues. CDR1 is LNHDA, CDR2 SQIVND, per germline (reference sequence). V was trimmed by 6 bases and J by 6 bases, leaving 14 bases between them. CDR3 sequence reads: CASRAQGDAGELFF. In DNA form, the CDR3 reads TGTGCCAGTAGGGCGCAGGGAGACGCCGGGGAGCTGTTTTTT.

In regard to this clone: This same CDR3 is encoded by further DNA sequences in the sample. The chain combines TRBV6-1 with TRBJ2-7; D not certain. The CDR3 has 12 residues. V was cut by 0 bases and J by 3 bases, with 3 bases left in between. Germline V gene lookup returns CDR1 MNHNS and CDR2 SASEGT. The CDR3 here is CASSEARYEQYF. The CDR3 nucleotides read TGTGCCAGCAGTGAAGCACGCTACGAGCAGTACTTC.

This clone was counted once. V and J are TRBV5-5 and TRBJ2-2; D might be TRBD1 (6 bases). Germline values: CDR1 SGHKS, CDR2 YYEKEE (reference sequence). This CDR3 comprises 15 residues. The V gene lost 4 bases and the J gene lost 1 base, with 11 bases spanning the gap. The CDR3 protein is CASSRWGQNTGELFF. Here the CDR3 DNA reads TGTGCCAGCAGCAGATGGGGGCAGAACACCGGGGAGCTGTTTTTT.

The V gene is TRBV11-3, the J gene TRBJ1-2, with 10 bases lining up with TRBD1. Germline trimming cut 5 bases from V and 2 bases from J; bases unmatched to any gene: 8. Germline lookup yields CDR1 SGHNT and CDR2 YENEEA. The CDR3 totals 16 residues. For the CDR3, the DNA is TGTGCCAGCAGCCGAAGAGGGACAGGGGTAAACTATGGCTACACCTTC. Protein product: CASSRRGTGVNYGYTF.

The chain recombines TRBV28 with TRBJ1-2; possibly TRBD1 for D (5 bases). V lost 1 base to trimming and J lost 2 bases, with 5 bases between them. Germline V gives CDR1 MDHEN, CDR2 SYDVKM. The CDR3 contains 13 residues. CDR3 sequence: CASSLSGNYGYTF. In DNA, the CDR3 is TGTGCCAGCAGTTTATCAGGGAACTATGGCTACACCTTC.

The CDR3 here is CASSLGQGSNQPQHF. Written as DNA, the CDR3 is TGTGCCAGCAGTTTAGGCCAGGGGAGCAATCAGCCCCAGCATTTT. The V call is TRBV28, the J call TRBJ1-5; possibly TRBD1 for D (6 bases). The CDR3 contains 15 residues. The germline V gene encodes CDR1 MDHEN and CDR2 SYDVKM. Between the trimmed V and J ends, which lost 2 bases and 1 base, there was a span of 9 bases.

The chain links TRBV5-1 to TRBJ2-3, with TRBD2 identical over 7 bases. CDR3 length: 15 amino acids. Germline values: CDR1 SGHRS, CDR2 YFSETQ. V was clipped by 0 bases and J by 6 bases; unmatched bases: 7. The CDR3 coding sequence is TGCGCCAGCAGCTTGGGGACTAGGGGAAGGGATACGCAGTATTTT. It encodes CASSLGTRGRDTQYF.

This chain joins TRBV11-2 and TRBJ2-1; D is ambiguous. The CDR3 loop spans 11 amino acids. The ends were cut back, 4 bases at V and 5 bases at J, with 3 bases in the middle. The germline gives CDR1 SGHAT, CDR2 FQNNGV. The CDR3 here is CASSSNNEQFF. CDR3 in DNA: TGTGCCAGCAGCTCGAACAATGAGCAGTTCTTC.

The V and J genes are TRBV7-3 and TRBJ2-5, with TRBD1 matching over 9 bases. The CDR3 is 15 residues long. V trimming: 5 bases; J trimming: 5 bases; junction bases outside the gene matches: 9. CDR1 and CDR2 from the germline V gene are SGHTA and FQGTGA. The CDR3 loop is CASSERGQGYETQYF. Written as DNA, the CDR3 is TGTGCCAGCAGCGAAAGGGGACAGGGCTACGAGACCCAGTACTTC.

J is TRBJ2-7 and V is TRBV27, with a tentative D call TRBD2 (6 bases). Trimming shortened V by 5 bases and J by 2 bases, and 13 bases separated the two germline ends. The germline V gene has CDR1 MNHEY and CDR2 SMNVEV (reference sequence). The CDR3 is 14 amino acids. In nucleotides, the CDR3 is TGTGCCAGCAGTGATAGCGGAGCTACCTACGAGCAGTACTTC. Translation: CASSDSGATYEQYF.

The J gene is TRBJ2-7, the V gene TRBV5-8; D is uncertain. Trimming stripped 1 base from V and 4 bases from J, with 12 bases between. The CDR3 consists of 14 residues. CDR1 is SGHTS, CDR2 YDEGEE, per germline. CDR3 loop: CASSLNGMGYEQYF. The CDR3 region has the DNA TGTGCCAGCAGCTTGAATGGGATGGGATACGAGCAGTACTTC.

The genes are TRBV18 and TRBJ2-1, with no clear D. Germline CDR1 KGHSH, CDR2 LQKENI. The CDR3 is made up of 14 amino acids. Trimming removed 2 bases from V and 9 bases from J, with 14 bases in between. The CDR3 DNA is TGTGCCAGCTCACCAGATGGCCCCCTCGGTGAGCAGTTCTTC. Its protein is CASSPDGPLGEQFF.

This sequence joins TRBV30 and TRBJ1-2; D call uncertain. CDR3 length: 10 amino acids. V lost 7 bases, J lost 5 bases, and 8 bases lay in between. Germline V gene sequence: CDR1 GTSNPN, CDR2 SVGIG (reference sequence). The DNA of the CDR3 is TGTGCCTTTGGGGTATATGGCTACACCTTC. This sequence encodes CAFGVYGYTF.

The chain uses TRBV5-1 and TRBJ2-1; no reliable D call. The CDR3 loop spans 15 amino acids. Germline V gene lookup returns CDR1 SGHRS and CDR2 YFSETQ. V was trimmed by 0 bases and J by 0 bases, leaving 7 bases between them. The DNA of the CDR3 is TGCGCCAGCAGCTTGGAAGCCAGCTCCTACAATGAGCAGTTCTTC. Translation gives CASSLEASSYNEQFF.